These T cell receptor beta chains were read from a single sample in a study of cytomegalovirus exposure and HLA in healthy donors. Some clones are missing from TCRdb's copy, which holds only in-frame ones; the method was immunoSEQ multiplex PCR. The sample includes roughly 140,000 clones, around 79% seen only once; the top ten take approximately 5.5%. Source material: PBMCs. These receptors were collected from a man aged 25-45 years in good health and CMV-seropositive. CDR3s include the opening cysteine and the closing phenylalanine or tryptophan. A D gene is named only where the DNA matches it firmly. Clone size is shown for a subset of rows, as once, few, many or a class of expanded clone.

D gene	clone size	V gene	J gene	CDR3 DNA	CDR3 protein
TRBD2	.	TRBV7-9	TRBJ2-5	TGTGCCAGCAGCTTAGGACTAGCGGGGGCCATCCAAGAGACCCAGTACTTC	CASSLGLAGAIQETQYF
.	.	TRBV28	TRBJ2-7	TGTGCCAGCAGATCTCCCGGGACTGCCTACGAGCAGTACTTC	CASRSPGTAYEQYF
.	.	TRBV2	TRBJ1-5	TGTGCCAGCAGTGAAGGGGGGCGCAGCAATCAGCCCCAGCATTTT	CASSEGGRSNQPQHF
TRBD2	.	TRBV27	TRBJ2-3	TGTGCCAGCAGCCTTACCGGACTAGCGGGAGAGACGCAGTATTTT	CASSLTGLAGETQYF
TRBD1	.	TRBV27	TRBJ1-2	TGTGCCAGCAGTTCCCCCCGGGAGGGGGCGCATGGCTACACCTTC	CASSSPREGAHGYTF
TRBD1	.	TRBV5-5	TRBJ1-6	TGTGCCAGCAGCTTTTCCGGGACAGCAATTAATTCACCCCTCCACTTT	CASSFSGTAINSPLHF
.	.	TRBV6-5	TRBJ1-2	TGTGCCAGCAGTTCGACGGACGGGGGTGGCTACACCTTC	CASSSTDGGGYTF
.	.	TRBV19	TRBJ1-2	TGTGCCAGTAACACCAGGTTCGACAGCTACACCTTC	CASNTRFDSYTF
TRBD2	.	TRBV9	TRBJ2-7	TGTGCCAGCAGCTTACTGAGCGGGGCCGGGGTTACCGAGCAGTACTTC	CASSLLSGAGVTEQYF
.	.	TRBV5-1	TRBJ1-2	TGCGCCAGCAGCTCACTGGACACGATTAACTATGGCTACACCTTC	CASSSLDTINYGYTF
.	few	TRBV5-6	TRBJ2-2	TGTGCCAGCACCAACAGGGACTACGAACAGACCGGGGAGCTGTTTTTT	CASTNRDYEQTGELFF
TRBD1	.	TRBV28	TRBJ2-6	TGTGCCAGCAGCTTGGACAGGCGATCCTCCGGGGCCAACGTCCTGACTTTC	CASSLDRRSSGANVLTF
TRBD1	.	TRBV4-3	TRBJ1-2	TGCGCCAGCAGCCAAGATTTACGGGGACAGCCCTATGGCTACACCTTC	CASSQDLRGQPYGYTF
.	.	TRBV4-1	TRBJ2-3	TGCGCCAGCAGCCCCCTTCAGGGGGATACGCAGTATTTT	CASSPLQGDTQYF
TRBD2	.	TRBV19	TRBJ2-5	TGTGTCAGTAGTGCGGTAGCGGGGGGTAGACAAGAGACCCAGTACTTC	CVSSAVAGGRQETQYF
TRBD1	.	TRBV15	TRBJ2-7	TGTGCCACCAGCAGAGACCCTCAGGGGGCTTCATACGAGCAGTACTTC	CATSRDPQGASYEQYF
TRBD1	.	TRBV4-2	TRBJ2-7	TGTGCCAGCAGCCTTGGGACAGACGAGCAGTACTTC	CASSLGTDEQYF
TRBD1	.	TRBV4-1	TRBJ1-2	TGCGCCAGCAGCCAAGATAGGGGGACAGCATATGGCTACACCTTC	CASSQDRGTAYGYTF
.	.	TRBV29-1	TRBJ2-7	TGCAGCGTTGAAGATAACTCCTACGAGCAGTACTTC	CSVEDNSYEQYF
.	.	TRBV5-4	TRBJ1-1	TGTGCCAGCAGCGTACAGGGAATGAACACTGAAGCTTTCTTT	CASSVQGMNTEAFF
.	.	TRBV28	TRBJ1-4	TGTGCCAGCAGTACCATATGGGGGGGTTCTGAAAAACTGTTTTTT	CASSTIWGGSEKLFF
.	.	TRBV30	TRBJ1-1	TGTGCCTGGAGGACAGCTAACACTGAAGCTTTCTTT	CAWRTANTEAFF
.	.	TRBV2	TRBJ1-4	TGTGCCAGCAGCGTCAGGAGGTCTGGAGAAAAACTGTTTTTT	CASSVRRSGEKLFF
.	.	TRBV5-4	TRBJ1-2	TGTGCCAGCAGCTCCAGGGTTCGAACTAACTATGGCTACACCTTC	CASSSRVRTNYGYTF
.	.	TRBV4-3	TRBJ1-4	TGCGCCAGCAGCCAAGAGTACCCTGGACAGTTCAGGTCGACTAATGAAAAACTGTTTTTT	CASSQEYPGQFRSTNEKLFF
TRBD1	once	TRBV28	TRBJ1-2	TGTGCCAGCAGTAAGTGGGACAGGAACTATGGCTACACCTTC	CASSKWDRNYGYTF
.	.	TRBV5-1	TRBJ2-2	TGCGCCAGCAGCTTGGCTACAGCCGCCACCGGGGAGCTGTTTTTT	CASSLATAATGELFF
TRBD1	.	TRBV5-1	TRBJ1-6	TGCGCCAGCAGCTTACAGGGGCTGAATTCACCCCTCCACTTT	CASSLQGLNSPLHF
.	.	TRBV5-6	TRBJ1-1	TGTGCCAGCAGCTCTGGCGCCGCCAGGGCTGAAGCTTTCTTT	CASSSGAARAEAFF
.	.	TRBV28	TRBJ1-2	TGTGCCAGCAGTTTAGACGGGATTCGGAGCTACACCTTC	CASSLDGIRSYTF
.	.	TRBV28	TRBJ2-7	TGTGCCGTAGGGGGCTCCTACGAGCAGTACTTC	CAVGGSYEQYF
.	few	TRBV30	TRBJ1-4	TGTGCCTGGAGTACCGGGACTCATAATGAAAAACTGTTTTTT	CAWSTGTHNEKLFF
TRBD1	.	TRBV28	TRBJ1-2	TGTGCCAGCAGTTTCACCACAGGGGCCACTAACTATGGCTACACCTTC	CASSFTTGATNYGYTF
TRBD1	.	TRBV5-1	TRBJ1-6	TGCGCCAGCAGCTTGGAGCCCAACAGGGGGGCATCCTATAATTCACCCCTCCACTTT	CASSLEPNRGASYNSPLHF
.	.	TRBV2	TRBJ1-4	TGTGCCAGCAGGGCCGGGACTGCCCTCAATGAAAAACTGTTTTTT	CASRAGTALNEKLFF
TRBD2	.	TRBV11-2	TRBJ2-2	TGTGCCAGCAGCTTAATGGGGCTAGCGGGAGTCGCCGGGGAGCTGTTTTTT	CASSLMGLAGVAGELFF
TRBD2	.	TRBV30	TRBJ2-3	TGTGCCTGGAGTTCACTAGCGGGAGGCGATACGCAGTATTTT	CAWSSLAGGDTQYF
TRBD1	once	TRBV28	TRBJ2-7	TGTGCCAGCAGTCTGACAGGGTTTTCCTACGAGCAGTACTTC	CASSLTGFSYEQYF
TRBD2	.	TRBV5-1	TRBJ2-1	TGCGCCAGCAGCCCCGGGACTAGCTTCCATGAGCAGTTCTTC	CASSPGTSFHEQFF
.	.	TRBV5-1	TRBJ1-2	TGCGCCAGCAGCTGGGCAGGGGATAACTATGGCTACACCTTC	CASSWAGDNYGYTF
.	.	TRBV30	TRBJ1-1	TGTGCCTGCCAAATTACGGACACTGAAGCTTTCTTT	CACQITDTEAFF
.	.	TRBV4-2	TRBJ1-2	TGTGCCAGCAGCCAAGCGGGGGGGTCAGCCTATGGCTACACCTTC	CASSQAGGSAYGYTF